A single T cell receptor beta chain is shown here with its context. Its antigen is undetermined. The data were taken from a study of CD8+ T cells in alopecia areata. Study as a whole: Treated individuals took tofacitinib by mouth, 5 to 10 mg twice daily. Study results and caveats: Clonality exceeded that of normal scalp in lesional scalp, most notably in alopecia totalis/universalis.

Treatment noted: oral pan-JAK inhibitor, 5-10 mg twice daily. Looked up from germline, CDR1 is SGHVS and CDR2 is FQNEAQ. CDR3 length: 12 amino acids. With 0 bases removed from V and 8 bases from J, the gap between germline ends came to 5 bases. Isolated RNA was reverse transcribed into cDNA used as the sequencing template. TCRdb's table, derived via immunoSEQ multiplex PCR, lists solely in-frame clones and lacks some. The sample comprises more than 200,000 clones, roughly 44% of which are singletons, and 2% to 3% rests with the top ten. Sequenced material: CD4+ T cells sorted from blood, taken at roughly week 36, from a patient treated with tofacitinib. The chain is built from TRBV7-8 and TRBJ2-1; D not certain. The clonotype was recovered from a human donor with alopecia areata. Here the CDR3 reads CASSLARDEQFF. DNA for the CDR3: TGTGCCAGCAGCTTAGCTAGAGATGAGCAGTTCTTC.